One and the same sample provided the 21 T cell receptor beta chains below, sequenced in a study of cytomegalovirus exposure and HLA in healthy donors. The primer mix had 60 Vbeta and 13 Jbeta primers. Generated by immunoSEQ multiplex PCR, the TCRdb table keeps only in-frame clones and is missing some. The sample shows about 150,000 clones, 70% to 85% of them seen only once. The sample taken for sequencing was PBMCs. These receptors were taken from a woman aged 45-65 years in good health and CMV-seropositive.

This chain uses TRBV28 with TRBJ1-2; D is possibly TRBD1 (5 bases). Germline V gene lookup returns CDR1 MDHEN and CDR2 SYDVKM. The CDR3 covers 15 residues. Deletions cut 4 bases from V and 0 bases from J, with 12 bases between. CDR3 residues: CASSSQGLANYGYTF. CDR3 sequence (DNA): TGTGCCAGCAGTTCGCAGGGCTTAGCTAACTATGGCTACACCTTC.

Comments on this clone: Other DNA sequences within the sample encode an identical CDR3. This rearrangement joins TRBV5-4 to TRBJ2-7, with 7 bases aligning to TRBD1. From germline, CDR1 is SGHNT and CDR2 YYREEE (reference sequence). V lost 3 bases and J lost 4; bases outside the gene matches: 4. This CDR3 is built from 13 residues. CDR3 sequence (DNA): TGTGCCAGCAGCTCCCGGGACAGTTACGAGCAGTACTTC. This codes for CASSSRDSYEQYF.

The chain recombines TRBV4-1 with TRBJ2-7; TRBD1 aligns across 11 bases. Per germline, CDR1 MGHRA and CDR2 YSYEKL. There are 18 residues in the CDR3. J was trimmed by 2 bases and V by 3 bases; bases with no gene match: 12. CDR3 in amino acids: CASSHTGTGGLKAYEQYF. CDR3 in DNA: TGCGCCAGCAGCCACACCGGGACAGGGGGACTGAAAGCCTACGAGCAGTACTTC.

This chain uses TRBV7-8 with TRBJ2-1; perhaps TRBD2 as D (6 bases). Trimming took 5 bases from V and 9 from J, leaving 20 bases between them. The CDR3 contains 15 residues. Germline V gene sequence: CDR1 SGHVS, CDR2 FQNEAQ. CDR3 DNA sequence: TGTGCCAGCAGCCTTCGGGACTCCCGGGAAAGTGAGCAGTTCTTC. Translating gives CASSLRDSRESEQFF.

This clone has more than one count but fewer than ten. The V and J genes are TRBV4-2 and TRBJ2-7; D is possibly TRBD2 (5 bases). V was clipped by 0 bases and J by 2 bases, with 11 bases between them. The CDR3 covers 15 residues. Germline lookup yields CDR1 LGHNA and CDR2 YNFKEQ. The CDR3 loop reads CASSQDRGGTYEQYF. The CDR3 region has the DNA TGTGCCAGCAGCCAAGATCGGGGTGGGACCTACGAGCAGTACTTC.

This clone was observed a handful of times. V is TRBV2 and J is TRBJ2-7; maybe TRBD1 (6 bases). The germline gives CDR1 SNHLY, CDR2 FYNNEI. V was cut by 5 bases and J by 1 base, with 15 bases left in between. CDR3 length: 15 amino acids. CDR3 DNA sequence: TGTGCCAGCAGTAGATCCACAGGGCATTCCTACGAGCAGTACTTC. It is translated as CASSRSTGHSYEQYF.

The V call is TRBV5-1, the J call TRBJ2-7; D perhaps matches TRBD1 (6 bases). The V end was cut by 1 base, the J end by 4 bases, with 21 bases between. Germline CDR1 reads SGHRS; CDR2 reads YFSETQ. This CDR3 region has 17 residues. CDR3 bases: TGCGCCAGCAGCTTGATCCCCCCCCAACAGGGAAGGTACGAGCAGTACTTC. Its protein is CASSLIPPQQGRYEQYF. Full variable domain (missing parts from reference TRBV5-1 and TRBJ2-7): KAGVTQTPRYLIKTRGQQVTLSCSPISGHRSVSWYQQTPGQGLQFLFEYFSETQRNKGNFPGRFSGRQFSNSRSEMNVSTLELGDSALYLCASSLIPPQQGRYEQYFGPGTRLTVT.

The CDR3 nucleotides are TGTGCCAGCAGCCCGACAGACATAAATGAAAAACTGTTTTTT. This gives the protein CASSPTDINEKLFF. This chain joins TRBV4-2 and TRBJ1-4, with D possibly matching TRBD1 (5 bases). The length of the CDR3 is 14 residues. The germline V gene encodes CDR1 LGHNA and CDR2 YNFKEQ. V lost 4 bases and J 5 bases, leaving 11 bases between the germline ends.

This clone was recorded once. The V call is TRBV6-5, the J call TRBJ1-2; D gene ambiguous. The CDR3 is 14 residues long. The germline V gene has CDR1 MNHEY and CDR2 SVGAGI. Trimming shortened V by 3 bases and J by 6 bases, and 14 bases separated the two germline ends. In nucleotides, the CDR3 is TGTGCCAGCAGTTATCGACTGGGTTGGAATGGCTACACCTTC. This codes for CASSYRLGWNGYTF.

This clone was seen more than once but under ten times. The chain couples TRBV5-6 to TRBJ1-2, with D unresolved. From germline, CDR1 is SGHDT and CDR2 YYEEEE. With 4 bases removed from V and 3 bases from J, the gap between germline ends came to 13 bases. This CDR3 has 14 residues. CDR3 loop: CASSPMGRDYGYTF. Written as DNA, the CDR3 is TGTGCCAGCAGCCCGATGGGGAGGGACTATGGCTACACCTTC.

The V call is TRBV29-1, the J call TRBJ1-2; TRBD1 is a possible D gene (5 bases). Per the germline V gene, CDR1 is SQVTM and CDR2 is ANQGSEA. The CDR3 sequence is 14 residues long. Trimming stripped 0 bases from V and 5 bases from J, with 13 bases between. The CDR3 loop is CSVEEERRGYGYTF. The DNA for the CDR3 is TGCAGCGTTGAAGAGGAGAGAAGGGGATATGGCTACACCTTC.

The chain carries TRBV29-1 and TRBJ2-7, with a tentative D call TRBD1 (6 bases). The V and J ends lost 7 bases and 9 bases respectively, with 28 bases between them. The CDR3 is made up of 15 amino acids. CDR1 is SQVTM, CDR2 ANQGSEA, per germline. DNA of the CDR3: TGCAGCGCCTTCCCGGCCCGGGACAAGGACATCTGGCAGTACTTC. As protein: CSAFPARDKDIWQYF.

In nucleotides, the CDR3 is TGTGCCAGCAGCTACTCAGATACGCAGTATTTT. Its translation is CASSYSDTQYF. The chain employs TRBV5-6 and TRBJ2-3; D unresolved. CDR1 and CDR2 (germline): SGHDT, YYEEEE. This CDR3 region has 11 residues. Trimming took off 3 bases at V and 4 bases at J, with 3 bases between the two ends.

This clone was detected a few times. The chain links TRBV6-6 to TRBJ1-2; TRBD1 matches at 10 bases. Germline V CDR1 and CDR2: MNHNY, SVGAGI (reference sequence). CDR3 length: 15 amino acids. Losses at the gene ends were 6 bases for V and 6 bases for J; bases not matched to a gene: 10. CDR3 sequence: CASRGAGTGENGYTF. CDR3 coding DNA: TGTGCCAGCAGAGGAGCCGGGACAGGGGAGAATGGCTACACCTTC.

The chain combines TRBV2 with TRBJ2-7, with a weak D call TRBD2 (5 bases). This CDR3 is 11 amino acids long. Per germline, CDR1 SNHLY and CDR2 FYNNEI. The ends were cut back, 6 bases at V and 5 bases at J, with 8 bases in the middle. This CDR3 is CASRLDNEQYF. The CDR3 coding sequence is TGTGCCAGCAGACTAGACAACGAGCAGTACTTC.

The genes are TRBV19 and TRBJ2-3; 9 bases are shared with TRBD1. V was clipped by 5 bases and J by 4 bases; unmatched bases: 4. The CDR3 loop spans 14 amino acids. Germline CDR1 reads LNHDA; CDR2 reads SQIVND (reference sequence). DNA of the CDR3: TGTGCCAGTAGTGGACAGGGGAAAGCAGATACGCAGTATTTT. It translates to CASSGQGKADTQYF.

The V and J genes are TRBV11-2 and TRBJ2-7; perhaps TRBD1 as D (5 bases). The CDR3 is made up of 13 amino acids. Germline assignment: CDR1 SGHAT and CDR2 FQNNGV. Trimming left V 0 bases short and J 7 bases short, with 10 bases between. The CDR3 protein is CASSLDGAWEQYF. CDR3 nucleotides: TGTGCCAGCAGCTTAGATGGGGCCTGGGAGCAGTACTTC.

This clone appeared a few times. The V gene is TRBV15, the J gene TRBJ2-2; D possibly corresponds to TRBD2 (6 bases). This CDR3 has 20 amino acids. The germline V gene encodes CDR1 LNHNV and CDR2 YYDKDF (reference sequence). The germline V and J ends were trimmed by 5 bases and 5 bases, with 30 bases remaining between them. The DNA of the CDR3 is TGTGCCACCAGCGGAAGACTACCCGGGCGGGGACGGCGTGGGACCGGGGAGCTGTTTTTT. It codes for CATSGRLPGRGRRGTGELFF.

The V and J genes are TRBV6-1 and TRBJ2-6; possibly TRBD2 for D (6 bases). This CDR3 has 15 residues. V shed 5 bases and J shed 3 bases, with 11 bases lying between them. The V gene's germline CDR1 is MNHNS and CDR2 SASEGT. DNA for the CDR3: TGTGCCAGCAGTCCCCAGGGACTTGGGGCCAACGTCCTGACTTTC. The encoded protein is CASSPQGLGANVLTF.

This clone was picked up one time. V and J are TRBV28 and TRBJ2-3; 10 bases are a match to TRBD2. From germline, CDR1 is MDHEN and CDR2 SYDVKM. The trim removed 4 bases at V and 5 bases at J, leaving 6 bases unmatched. CDR3 length: 15 amino acids. The CDR3 is CASSSLAGTGDTQYF. The CDR3 bases are TGTGCCAGCAGTTCACTAGCGGGGACGGGAGATACGCAGTATTTT.

The gene calls are TRBV6-5 and TRBJ1-4; 9 bases are a match to TRBD1. The CDR3 has 14 residues. Germline V gives CDR1 MNHEY, CDR2 SVGAGI. J lost 4 bases, V lost 5 bases, and 2 bases had no gene match. CDR3 in amino acids: CASSGTGFNEKLFF. The CDR3 region has the DNA TGTGCCAGCAGTGGGACAGGGTTTAATGAAAAACTGTTTTTT.